The rows below give T cell receptor beta chains drawn from one sample of a study of regulatory T cells in long-lasting Graves disease. In TCRdb, the multiplex PCR reads were re-called with MiXCR into one record per CDR3 protein. In the table there are under 700,000 distinct CDR3 sequences, more than 15% of which are singletons. This sample also belongs to another study, concerning T cells in Graves' hyperthyroidism and ophthalmopathy.

Here the sequenced sample was peripheral blood mononuclear cells (PBMCs), taken at new diagnosis, from a patient treated with antithyroid drugs. These receptors all stem from a woman in her forties or fifties with Graves disease. Each CDR3 is given with its conserved first and last residue. The D gene is left open where the match is weak. Expanded clones are given a class, and other clones once, few, many or no size at all.

NA,many,TRBJ2-1,TRBV20-1,CTAGRLNEQFF,TGCACCGCGGGACGGCTCAATGAGCAGTTCTTC
TRBD1,many,TRBJ2-5,TRBV7-8,CASSSGTGAQETQYF,TGTGCCAGCAGCTCCGGGACAGGGGCCCAAGAGACCCAGTACTTC
TRBD1,NA,TRBJ1-5,TRBV20-1,CSAGPTGGGQPQHF,TGCAGTGCTGGCCCCACAGGGGGCGGTCAGCCCCAGCATTTT
NA,NA,TRBJ1-5,TRBV30,CAWSRGGTANQPQHF,TGTGCCTGGAGTAGGGGAGGTACGGCCAATCAGCCCCAGCATTTT
NA,many,TRBJ1-1,TRBV18,CASSPNWNTEAFF,TGTGCCAGCTCACCCAACTGGAACACTGAAGCTTTCTTT
NA,few,TRBJ2-5,TRBV12-3/TRBV12-4,CASSLDNSDGKTQYF,TGTGCCAGCAGTTTGGATAATAGCGATGGGAAGACCCAGTACTTC
NA,many,TRBJ2-1,TRBV12-3/TRBV12-4,CASSPKRGGRDEQFF,TGTGCCAGCAGTCCCAAAAGGGGGGGCAGGGATGAGCAGTTCTTC
TRBD2,NA,TRBJ2-7,TRBV19,CASSIGEGDYEQYF,TGTGCCAGTAGTATCGGGGAGGGTGACTACGAGCAGTACTTC
NA,few,TRBJ1-4,TRBV12-3/TRBV12-4,CASSLSGGQGEKLFF,TGTGCCAGCAGTTTGAGCGGGGGGCAAGGCGAAAAACTGTTTTTT
TRBD2,few,TRBJ2-5,TRBV30,CAWSRTSQETQYF,TGTGCCTGGAGTAGGACTAGCCAAGAGACCCAGTACTTC
TRBD2,few,TRBJ2-2,TRBV7-6,CASSSVEAGFTGELFF,TGTGCCAGCAGCTCTGTGGAAGCGGGGTTCACCGGGGAGCTGTTTTTT
TRBD1,NA,TRBJ2-5,TRBV7-9,CASSHSGGAWETQYF,TGTGCCAGCAGCCACTCAGGGGGCGCTTGGGAGACCCAGTACTTC
TRBD2,few,TRBJ2-3,TRBV20-1,CSADSPGGNTDTQYF,TGCAGTGCGGACTCCCCGGGGGGAAACACAGATACGCAGTATTTT
TRBD1,NA,TRBJ1-5,TRBV12-5,CASGLVGLVRTGDSNQPQHF,TGTGCTAGTGGTTTGGTAGGGCTTGTCAGGACAGGAGATAGCAATCAGCCCCAGCATTTT
NA,once,TRBJ1-4,TRBV28,CASTRAGGNEKLFF,TGTGCCAGCACACGGGCGGGAGGGAATGAAAAACTGTTTTTT
NA,NA,TRBJ2-1,TRBV9,CASSCTRTLGNEQFF,TGTGCCAGCAGCTGTACCAGGACTTTGGGGAATGAGCAGTTCTTC
TRBD2,many,TRBJ2-1,TRBV10-3,CAISESGTSGGVYNEQFF,TGTGCCATCAGTGAGTCTGGGACTAGCGGGGGAGTATACAATGAGCAGTTCTTC
NA,many,TRBJ2-7,TRBV5-1,CASSFRPVTYEQYF,TGTGCCAGCAGCTTCCGGCCGGTCACCTACGAGCAGTACTTC
TRBD1,many,TRBJ1-2,TRBV9,CASEGAGYGYTF,TGTGCCAGTGAGGGGGCTGGCTATGGCTACACCTTC
NA,NA,TRBJ1-6,TRBV4-1,CASSQTPGSPLHF,TGCGCCAGCAGCCAAACTCCAGGGTCACCCCTCCACTTT
NA,NA,TRBJ1-4,TRBV2,CASSNRDLNEKLFF,TGTGCCAGTAGTAACCGGGACCTCAATGAAAAACTGTTTTTT
NA,many,TRBJ1-5,TRBV12-3/TRBV12-4,CASSSGRGGNSNQPQHF,TGTGCCAGCAGTTCCGGGCGCGGGGGCAATAGCAATCAGCCCCAGCATTTT
TRBD1,NA,TRBJ1-5,TRBV12-3/TRBV12-4,CASSSLTGAGQPQHF,TGTGCCAGCAGTTCCTTGACAGGGGCAGGGCAGCCCCAGCATTTT
NA,many,TRBJ1-1,TRBV28,CASSSGGGRTEAFF,TGTGCCAGCAGTTCGGGAGGGGGACGGACTGAAGCTTTCTTT
NA,many,TRBJ1-5,TRBV19,CASDEGNGNQPQHF,TGTGCCAGCGACGAGGGGAACGGCAATCAGCCCCAGCATTTT
NA,many,TRBJ2-7,TRBV3-1,CASSHTGQTYEQYF,TGTGCCAGCAGCCATACGGGACAAACCTACGAGCAGTACTTC
NA,NA,TRBJ1-1,TRBV5-6,CASSPGTSRVNTEAFF,TGTGCCAGCAGCCCAGGGACAAGTAGGGTGAACACTGAAGCTTTCTTT
NA,many,TRBJ1-2,TRBV5-1,CASSMAGQGWGYTF,TGCGCCAGCAGCATGGCCGGCCAAGGCTGGGGCTACACCTTC
TRBD1,few,TRBJ2-1,TRBV7-9,CASSPWTGANNEQFF,TGTGCCAGCAGCCCGTGGACAGGGGCTAACAATGAGCAGTTCTTC
TRBD1,many,TRBJ1-2,TRBV11-2,CASSLERTGIPYGYTF,TGTGCCAGCAGCTTAGAGCGGACAGGTATTCCCTATGGCTACACCTTC
NA,NA,TRBJ2-1,TRBV5-1,CASGVSSSYNEQFF,TGCGCCAGCGGGGTCTCGAGCTCCTACAATGAGCAGTTCTTC
NA,few,TRBJ1-5,TRBV12-3/TRBV12-4,CASKEGKGKSNQPQHF,TGTGCCAGCAAGGAGGGAAAGGGAAAGAGCAATCAGCCCCAGCATTTT
NA,many,TRBJ2-3,TRBV7-9,CASSSRTAQDTQYF,TGTGCCAGCAGCTCCCGGACCGCGCAAGATACGCAGTATTTT
NA,NA,TRBJ2-2,TRBV29-1,CSVEGLNTGELFF,TGCAGCGTTGAGGGACTCAACACCGGGGAGCTGTTTTTT
TRBD2,NA,TRBJ2-7,TRBV7-9,CASSRAGEGQYF,TGTGCCAGCAGCCGAGCGGGGGAGGGGCAGTACTTC
NA,few,TRBJ1-3,TRBV11-1,CASSLTDSGSGNTIYF,TGTGCCAGCAGCTTAACGGACAGCGGCTCTGGAAACACCATATATTTT
NA,few,TRBJ1-3,TRBV30,CAWSAPGVGNTIYF,TGTGCCTGGAGTGCACCGGGGGTCGGAAACACCATATATTTT
TRBD2,once,TRBJ2-1,TRBV11-2,CASSQPGLGQYEQFF,TGTGCCAGCAGCCAACCGGGACTAGGCCAATACGAGCAGTTCTTC
NA,NA,TRBJ2-1,TRBV5-6,CASSPELGDGSYNEQFF,TGTGCCAGCAGCCCCGAACTCGGGGACGGCTCCTACAATGAGCAGTTCTTC
NA,many,TRBJ1-5,TRBV28,CASSPEGWGPQHF,TGTGCCAGCAGCCCCGAGGGTTGGGGGCCCCAGCATTTT
TRBD1,NA,TRBJ1-2,TRBV20-1,CSALQGFRGYTF,TGCAGTGCTTTACAGGGGTTCCGGGGCTACACCTTC
NA,NA,TRBJ2-3,TRBV29-1,CSVQQPGVSADTQYF,TGCAGCGTACAACAGCCGGGAGTCTCGGCAGATACGCAGTATTTT
NA,many,TRBJ2-3,TRBV28,CASSLSANPTDTQYF,TGTGCCAGCAGTTTATCGGCTAACCCCACAGATACGCAGTATTTT
TRBD2,once,TRBJ2-3,TRBV20-1,CSARVRGNTDTQYF,TGCAGTGCAAGGGTGCGGGGGAACACAGATACGCAGTATTTT
TRBD1,NA,TRBJ1-3,TRBV19,CASMGQSGNTIYF,TGTGCCAGTATGGGACAGTCTGGAAACACCATATATTTT
NA,many,TRBJ1-4,TRBV7-9,CASSSRRAGALSEKLFF,TGTGCCAGCAGCTCCCGCCGAGCCGGAGCTTTGTCTGAAAAACTGTTTTTT
NA,few,TRBJ1-2,TRBV7-9,CASSSPRGELNYGYTF,TGTGCCAGCAGCTCTCCTCGGGGGGAGCTGAACTATGGCTACACCTTC
NA,many,TRBJ1-4,TRBV11-2,CASSLNGNVGGNEKLFF,TGTGCCAGCAGCTTAAATGGGAATGTAGGGGGTAATGAAAAACTGTTTTTT
NA,many,TRBJ1-1,TRBV18,CASSVDGGANTEAFF,TGTGCCAGCTCAGTAGACGGGGGGGCCAACACTGAAGCTTTCTTT
TRBD2,NA,TRBJ2-7,TRBV4-2,CASSPSAGGSYERYF,TGTGCCAGCAGCCCGTCGGCCGGGGGGTCCTACGAGCGGTACTTC
TRBD2,few,TRBJ2-7,TRBV19,CASSITTSLLEDEQYF,TGTGCCAGTAGTATTACGACTAGCTTGTTGGAGGACGAGCAGTACTTC
NA,many,TRBJ2-5,TRBV7-2,CASSFQKGRGETQYF,TGTGCCAGCAGCTTCCAGAAGGGGAGAGGGGAGACCCAGTACTTC
NA,few,TRBJ1-1,TRBV15,CATSRVVLGEAFF,TGTGCCACCAGCCGTGTGGTATTGGGTGAAGCTTTCTTT